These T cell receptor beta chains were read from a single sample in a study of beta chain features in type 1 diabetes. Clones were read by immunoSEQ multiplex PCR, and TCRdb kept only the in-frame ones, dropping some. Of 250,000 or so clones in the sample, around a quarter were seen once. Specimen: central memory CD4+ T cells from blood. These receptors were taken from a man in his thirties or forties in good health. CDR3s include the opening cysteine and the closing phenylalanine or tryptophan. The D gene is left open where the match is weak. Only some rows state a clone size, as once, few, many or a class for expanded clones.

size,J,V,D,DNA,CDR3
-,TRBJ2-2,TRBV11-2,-,TGTGCCAGCACTCAAAACGGGGAGCTGTTTTTT,CASTQNGELFF
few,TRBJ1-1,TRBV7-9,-,TGTGCCAGCAGCCCGTTTTCCGAGAACACTGAAGCTTTCTTT,CASSPFSENTEAFF
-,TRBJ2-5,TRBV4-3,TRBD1,TGCGCCAGCAGCCAAGATCTTCAAGGGGGCGAAAGGGTGGGGACCCAGTACTTC,CASSQDLQGGERVGTQYF
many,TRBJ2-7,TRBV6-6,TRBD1,TGTGCCAGCACCCCGAGGCAGGGGGCATCCTACGAGCAGTACTTC,CASTPRQGASYEQYF
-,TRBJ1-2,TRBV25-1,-,TGTGCCAGCAGACGAGACCCAAGCCATGGCTACACCTTC,CASRRDPSHGYTF
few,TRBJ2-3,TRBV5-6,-,TGTGCCAGCAGCTCCCGGGACTTTATCGATACGCAGTATTTT,CASSSRDFIDTQYF
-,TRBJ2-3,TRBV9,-,TGTGCCAGCAGCGTAGAGAGCGGAGACACAGATACGCAGTATTTT,CASSVESGDTDTQYF
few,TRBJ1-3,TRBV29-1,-,TGCAGCGTGGGGTCAACAGGGTTCTCCGGAAACACCATATATTTT,CSVGSTGFSGNTIYF
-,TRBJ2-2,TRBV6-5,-,TGTGCCAGCACTTCGAACACCGGGGAGCTGTTTTTT,CASTSNTGELFF
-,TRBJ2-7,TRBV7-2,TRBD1,TGTGCCAGCAGCTTCCACCCGTTTACGGGACAGACCTACGAGCAGTACTTC,CASSFHPFTGQTYEQYF
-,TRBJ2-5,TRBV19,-,TGTGCCAGTAGTTCTCTGGACTCGTCTCAAGAGACCCAGTACTTC,CASSSLDSSQETQYF
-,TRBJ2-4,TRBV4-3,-,TGCGCCAGCAGCCATGGGGTCATTCAGTACTTC,CASSHGVIQYF
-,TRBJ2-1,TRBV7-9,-,TGTGCCAGCAGCTTGGGCCTTAGCGAGGGTAATGAGCAGTTCTTC,CASSLGLSEGNEQFF
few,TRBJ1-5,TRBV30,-,TGTGCCTGGAGTGCAGACAGTTATCAGCCCCAGCATTTT,CAWSADSYQPQHF
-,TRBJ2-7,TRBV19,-,TGTGCCAGTACCACAGGAGGGGGCTACGAGCAGTACTTC,CASTTGGGYEQYF
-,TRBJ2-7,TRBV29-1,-,TGCAGCGCTGGGGTCCCAGCCGGCCCTATCTACGAGCAGTACTTC,CSAGVPAGPIYEQYF
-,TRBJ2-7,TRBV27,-,TGTGCCAGCAGTGCGCACCGGGACTCGTACTACGAGCAGTACTTC,CASSAHRDSYYEQYF
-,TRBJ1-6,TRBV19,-,TGTGCCAGTAGCCCCGGGACTGACCCCCGGTCGGTCCACTTT,CASSPGTDPRSVHF
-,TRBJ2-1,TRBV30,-,TGTGCCTGGAGTGAGGAGTATCGGTACAATGAGCAGTTCTTC,CAWSEEYRYNEQFF
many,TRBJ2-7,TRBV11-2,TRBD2,TGTGCCAGCAGCCCCACCCGGACTAGCTGGGGATACGAGCAGTACTTC,CASSPTRTSWGYEQYF
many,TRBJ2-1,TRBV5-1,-,TGCGCCAGCAGCCCTCGGACAGAGCGCTACAATGAGCAGTTCTTC,CASSPRTERYNEQFF
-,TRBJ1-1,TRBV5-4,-,TGTGCCAGCAGCTCACAGGGCGGTTGGAACACTGAAGCTTTCTTT,CASSSQGGWNTEAFF
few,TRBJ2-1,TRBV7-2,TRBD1,TGTGCCAGCAGCCCATCTCGGGACAGGGGGAGAGGGTACAATGAGCAGTTCTTC,CASSPSRDRGRGYNEQFF
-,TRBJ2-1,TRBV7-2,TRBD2,TGTGCCAGCAGCTTGGGCTTCCTAGCGGGGGGAATCGATGAGCAGTTCTTC,CASSLGFLAGGIDEQFF
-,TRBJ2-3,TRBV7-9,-,TGTGCCAGCAGCTCCAGGACAGTTCATACGCAGTATTTT,CASSSRTVHTQYF
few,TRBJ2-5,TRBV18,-,TGTGCCAGCTCACCAAGAGTACAAGAGACCCAGTACTTC,CASSPRVQETQYF
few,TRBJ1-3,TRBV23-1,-,TGCGCCAGCAGTCAATCCCCATTAAACACCATATATTTT,CASSQSPLNTIYF
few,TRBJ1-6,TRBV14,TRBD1,TGTGCCAGCAGCCGTACCGGGACAGGGAATTCACCCCTCCACTTT,CASSRTGTGNSPLHF
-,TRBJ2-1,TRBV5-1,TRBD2,TGCGCCAGCAGCCCGCAGGCGGGGGGCCTTGAGCAGTTCTTC,CASSPQAGGLEQFF
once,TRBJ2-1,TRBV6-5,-,TGTGCCAGCAGTTACCCCAGGAGCGGAGGACGGAATGAGCAGTTCTTC,CASSYPRSGGRNEQFF
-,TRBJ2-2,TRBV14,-,TGTGCCAGCAGCCCCAGGCTTGGGGAGCTGTTTTTT,CASSPRLGELFF
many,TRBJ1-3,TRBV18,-,TGTGCCAGCTCACCACAGGGCGGAAACACCATATATTTT,CASSPQGGNTIYF
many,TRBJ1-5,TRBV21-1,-,TGTGCCAGCAGCAGTCAAGCGCTTCATCAGCCCCAGCATTTT,CASSSQALHQPQHF
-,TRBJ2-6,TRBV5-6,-,TGTGCCAGCAGCTTGAACCTTCTCTCTGGGGCCAACGTCCTGACTTTC,CASSLNLLSGANVLTF
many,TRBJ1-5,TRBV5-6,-,TGTGCCAGCAGCTTTAGGAATAGCAATCAGCCCCAGCATTTT,CASSFRNSNQPQHF
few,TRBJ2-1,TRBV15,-,TGTGCCACCAGCAGAGAAACGGCCGACTACAATGAGCAGTTCTTC,CATSRETADYNEQFF
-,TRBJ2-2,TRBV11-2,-,TGTGCCTCCAGCCCGGGGGTCGGGGAGCTGTTTTTT,CASSPGVGELFF
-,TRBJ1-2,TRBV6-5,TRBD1,TGTGCCAGCAGTTGGACAGGGGGCTCTTCATATGGCTACACCTTC,CASSWTGGSSYGYTF
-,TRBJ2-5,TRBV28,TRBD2,TGTGCCAGCATCCTTCGGGCGGGAGGGCCCGTCACCCAGTACTTC,CASILRAGGPVTQYF
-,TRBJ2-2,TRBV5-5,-,TGTGCCAGCAGCTTAGTACTACCCGGGGAGCTGTTTTTT,CASSLVLPGELFF
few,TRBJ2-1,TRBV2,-,TGTGCCAGCAGTACGGGGACCAATGAGCAGTTCTTC,CASSTGTNEQFF
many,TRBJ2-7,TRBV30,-,TGTGCCTGGAGTGCTCAGAGTTGGCAGTACTTC,CAWSAQSWQYF
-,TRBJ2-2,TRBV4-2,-,TGTGCCAGCAGCCAAGGGGTAGGCAGGGGAAGTTTGTTGGCCGGGGAGCTGTTTTTT,CASSQGVGRGSLLAGELFF
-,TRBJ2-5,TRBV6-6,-,TGTGCCAGCAGTTACGGGTCGGGTGGGACCCAGTACTTC,CASSYGSGGTQYF
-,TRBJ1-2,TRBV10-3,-,TGTGCCATCAGTGAGTACGAGTATGGCTACACCTTC,CAISEYEYGYTF
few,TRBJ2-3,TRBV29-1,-,TGCAGCGTGAAAGAGTTGAATTCAGATACGCAGTATTTT,CSVKELNSDTQYF
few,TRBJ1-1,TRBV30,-,TGTGCCTGGAGTCCAACAGACACTGAAGCTTTCTTT,CAWSPTDTEAFF
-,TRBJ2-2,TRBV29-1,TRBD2,TGCAGCGTTGAAGGTCCGGGGGGGCCCGCCGGGGAGCTGTTTTTT,CSVEGPGGPAGELFF
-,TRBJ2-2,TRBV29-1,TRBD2,TGCAGCGCCAACCTAGCGGGCACCCTCGGGCTGTTTTTT,CSANLAGTLGLFF